This TCR beta chain was retrieved from a study of identical twins. Study findings and constraints: The more abundant beta clonotypes in cord blood had fewer insertions, and memory repertoires did not show this. Beta out-of-frame sequences showed weaker excess sharing between twins.

A template switching step contributed a universal primer site, while unique molecular identifiers were present in the cDNA. One entry per CDR3 protein, called by TCRdb with MiXCR from the 5' RACE reads. Altogether about 1.7 million distinct CDR3 sequences are present, around a third being singletons, with the ten largest covering 0.25% to 0.3%. With regard to this clonotype: What it binds is unknown. This may stem from a read error, because a much larger clone lies one nucleotide away.

Sequenced: cord blood. This TCR derives from a newborn girl in good health.

DNA of the CDR3: TGTGCCGGCAGCCGCGGGGGATACACAGATACGCAGTATTTT. Translation: CAGSRGGYTDTQYF. The chain is built from TRBV7-2 and TRBJ2-3; 7 bases match TRBD2. This CDR3 is built from 14 residues. Germline V gene lookup returns CDR1 SGHTA and CDR2 FQGNSA.